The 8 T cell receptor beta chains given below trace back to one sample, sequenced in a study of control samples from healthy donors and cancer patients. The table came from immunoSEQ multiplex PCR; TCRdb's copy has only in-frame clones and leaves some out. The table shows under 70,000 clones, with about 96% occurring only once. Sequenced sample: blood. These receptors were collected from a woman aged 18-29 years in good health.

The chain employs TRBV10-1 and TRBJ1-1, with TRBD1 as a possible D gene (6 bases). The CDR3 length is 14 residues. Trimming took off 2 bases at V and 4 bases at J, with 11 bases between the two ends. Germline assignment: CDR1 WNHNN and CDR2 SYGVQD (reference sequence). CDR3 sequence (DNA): TGCGCCAGCAGTGAGAACAGGGTGAGCACTGAAGCTTTCTTT. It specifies CASSENRVSTEAFF.

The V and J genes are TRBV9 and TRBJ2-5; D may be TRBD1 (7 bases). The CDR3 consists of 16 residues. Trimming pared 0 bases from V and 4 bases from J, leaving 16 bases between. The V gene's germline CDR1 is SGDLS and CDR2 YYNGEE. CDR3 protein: CASSVAQGGRGETQYF. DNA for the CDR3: TGTGCCAGCAGCGTAGCCCAGGGGGGTAGGGGAGAGACCCAGTACTTC.

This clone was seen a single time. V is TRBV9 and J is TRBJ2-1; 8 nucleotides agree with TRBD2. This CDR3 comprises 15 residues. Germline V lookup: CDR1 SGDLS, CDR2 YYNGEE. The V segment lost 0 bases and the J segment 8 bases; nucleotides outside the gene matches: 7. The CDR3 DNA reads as TGTGCCAGCAGCGTAGAGGGACTAGGCGCCGATGAGCAGTTCTTC. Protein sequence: CASSVEGLGADEQFF.

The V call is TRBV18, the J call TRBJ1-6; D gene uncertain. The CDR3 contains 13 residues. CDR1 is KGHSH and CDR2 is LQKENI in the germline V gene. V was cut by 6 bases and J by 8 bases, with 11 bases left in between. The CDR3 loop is CASSPSWDSPLHF. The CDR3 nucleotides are TGTGCCAGCTCGCCAAGCTGGGATTCACCCCTCCACTTT.

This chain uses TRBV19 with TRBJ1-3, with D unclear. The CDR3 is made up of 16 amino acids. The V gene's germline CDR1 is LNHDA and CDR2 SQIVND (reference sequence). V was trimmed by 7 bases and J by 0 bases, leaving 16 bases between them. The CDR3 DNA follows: TGTGCCAGTACTTGGTTTGCGGCGACCTCTGGAAACACCATATATTTT. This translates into CASTWFAATSGNTIYF.

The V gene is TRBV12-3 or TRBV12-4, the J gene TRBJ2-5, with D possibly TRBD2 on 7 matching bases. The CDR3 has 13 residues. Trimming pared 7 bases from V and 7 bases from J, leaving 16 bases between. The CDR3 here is CASMAGAWGTQYF. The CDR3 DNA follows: TGTGCCAGCATGGCGGGGGCCTGGGGGACCCAGTACTTC.

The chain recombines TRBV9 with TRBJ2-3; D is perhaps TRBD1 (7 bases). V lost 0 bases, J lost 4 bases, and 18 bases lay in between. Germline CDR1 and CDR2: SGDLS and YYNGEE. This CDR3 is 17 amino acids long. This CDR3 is CASSVGSGGISADTQYF. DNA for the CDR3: TGTGCCAGCAGCGTAGGTTCAGGGGGGATAAGCGCAGATACGCAGTATTTT.

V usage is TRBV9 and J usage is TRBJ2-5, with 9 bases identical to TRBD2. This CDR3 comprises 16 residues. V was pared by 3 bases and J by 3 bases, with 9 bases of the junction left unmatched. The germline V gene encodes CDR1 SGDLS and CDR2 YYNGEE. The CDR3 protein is CASSAQAGGPKETQYF. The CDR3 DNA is TGTGCCAGCAGCGCCCAAGCGGGGGGACCTAAAGAGACCCAGTACTTC. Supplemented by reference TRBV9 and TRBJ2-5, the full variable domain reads DSGVTQTPKHLITATGQRVTLRCSPRSGDLSVYWYQQSLDQGLQFLIQYYNGEERAKGNILERFSAQQFPDLHSELNLSSLELGDSALYFCASSAQAGGPKETQYFGPGTRLLVL.